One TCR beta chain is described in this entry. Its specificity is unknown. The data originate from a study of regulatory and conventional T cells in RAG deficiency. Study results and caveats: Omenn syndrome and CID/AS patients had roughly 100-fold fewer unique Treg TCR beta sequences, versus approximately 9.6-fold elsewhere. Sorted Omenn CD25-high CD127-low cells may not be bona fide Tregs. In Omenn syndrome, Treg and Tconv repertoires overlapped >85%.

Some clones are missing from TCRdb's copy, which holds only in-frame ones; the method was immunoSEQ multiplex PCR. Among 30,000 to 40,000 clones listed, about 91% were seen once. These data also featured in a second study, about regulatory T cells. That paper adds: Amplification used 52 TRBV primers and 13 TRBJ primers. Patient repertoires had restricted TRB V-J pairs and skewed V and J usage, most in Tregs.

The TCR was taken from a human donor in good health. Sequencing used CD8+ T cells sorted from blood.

In DNA form, the CDR3 reads TGCGCCAGCAGCTTGGGGCGGAGAAACAATGAGCAGTTCTTC. Its translation is CASSLGRRNNEQFF. The V and J genes are TRBV5-1 and TRBJ2-1, with unresolved D. CDR1 is SGHRS, CDR2 YFSETQ, per germline. Trimming shortened V by 0 bases and J by 5 bases, and 9 bases separated the two germline ends. The CDR3 sequence is 14 residues long.